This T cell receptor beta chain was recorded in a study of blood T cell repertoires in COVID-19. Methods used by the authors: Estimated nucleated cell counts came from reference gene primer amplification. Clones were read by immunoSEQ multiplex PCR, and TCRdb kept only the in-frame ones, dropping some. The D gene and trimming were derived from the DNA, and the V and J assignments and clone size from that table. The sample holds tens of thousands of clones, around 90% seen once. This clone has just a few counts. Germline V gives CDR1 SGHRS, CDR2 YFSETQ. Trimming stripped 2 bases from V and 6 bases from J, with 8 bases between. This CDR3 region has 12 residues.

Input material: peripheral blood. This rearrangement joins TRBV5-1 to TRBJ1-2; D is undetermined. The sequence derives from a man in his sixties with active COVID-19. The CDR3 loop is CASSLTADGYTF. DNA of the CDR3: TGCGCCAGCAGCTTAACAGCGGATGGCTACACCTTC.